Listed below are T cell receptor beta chains from one sample, sequenced in a study of cytomegalovirus exposure and HLA in healthy donors. Method: immunoSEQ multiplex PCR; TCRdb's copy keeps in-frame clones and lacks some. The sample carries around 130,000 clones, 75% to 85% recorded once. The specimen sequenced was PBMCs. The receptors come from a woman younger than 35 in good health and CMV-seropositive. The conserved cysteine and the conserved F or W are not part of the CDR3 here. D genes are given only for firm matches.

V,D,J,CDR3
TRBV5-4,TRBD1,TRBJ1-6,ASSSKKTGTGVLSPLH
TRBV6-1,TRBD1,TRBJ2-7,ASSRTGTGTNEQY
TRBV29-1,TRBD1,TRBJ1-1,SVARGGTGEAF
TRBV5-4,TRBD1,TRBJ2-7,ASSLAATGDFEQY
TRBV4-1,TRBD1,TRBJ2-7,ASSHGQDSYEQY
TRBV5-1,TRBD2,TRBJ2-5,ASSLEAGGPGSETQY
TRBV25-1,.,TRBJ1-1,ASSDRVLNTEAF
TRBV11-3,.,TRBJ2-3,ASSVGGVNGADTQY
TRBV27,.,TRBJ1-3,ASSLGLSSGNTIY
TRBV6-6,TRBD2,TRBJ2-1,ASSPRGFNEQF
TRBV5-5,TRBD2,TRBJ2-5,ASSHGLAGVETQY
TRBV5-1,TRBD1,TRBJ1-2,ASSSPGTGDFSNYGYT
TRBV6-6,TRBD1,TRBJ2-7,ASSVTRTGGDEQY
TRBV4-1,.,TRBJ2-7,ASSLTRGNNEQY
TRBV18,TRBD1,TRBJ2-2,ASSPNRGVGELF
TRBV6-4,.,TRBJ2-2,ASSESAVSGELF
TRBV7-3,.,TRBJ2-2,ASSLSGNTGELF
TRBV29-1,.,TRBJ1-2,SVEDGRNYGYT
TRBV27,.,TRBJ1-2,ASSLNGQHYYGYT
TRBV29-1,.,TRBJ2-3,SVGGETGRPKRDTQY
TRBV13,TRBD1,TRBJ1-2,ASSPRTGGWGYT
TRBV21-1,.,TRBJ2-3,ASSKGRGPLGPDTQY
TRBV7-6,.,TRBJ2-3,ASSRQGTDTQY
TRBV11-1,TRBD2,TRBJ2-7,ASSAAGEQY